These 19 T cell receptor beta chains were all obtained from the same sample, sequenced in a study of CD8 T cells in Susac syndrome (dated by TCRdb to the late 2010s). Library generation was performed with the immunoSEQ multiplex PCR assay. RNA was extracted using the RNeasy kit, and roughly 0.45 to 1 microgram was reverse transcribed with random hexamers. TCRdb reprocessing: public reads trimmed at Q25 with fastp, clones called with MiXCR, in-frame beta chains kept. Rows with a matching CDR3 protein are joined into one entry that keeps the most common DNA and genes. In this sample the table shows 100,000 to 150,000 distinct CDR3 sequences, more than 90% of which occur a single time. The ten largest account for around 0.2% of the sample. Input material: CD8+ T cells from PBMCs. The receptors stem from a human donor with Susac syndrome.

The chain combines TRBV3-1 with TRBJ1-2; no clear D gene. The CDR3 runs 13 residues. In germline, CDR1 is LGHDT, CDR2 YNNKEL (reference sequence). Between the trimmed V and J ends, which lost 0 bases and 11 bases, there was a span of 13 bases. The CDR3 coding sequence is TGTGCCAGCAGCCAAGAAAATATCCGTCCTTACACCTTC. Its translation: CASSQENIRPYTF.

The CDR3 sequence: CASSPPGIGNTIYF. The CDR3 DNA sequence: TGTGCCAGCTCACCCCCAGGGATAGGAAACACCATATATTTT. This rearrangement joins TRBV18 to TRBJ1-3; tentatively, D is TRBD1 (5 bases). CDR1 is KGHSH, CDR2 LQKENI, per germline. The CDR3 contains 14 residues. The ends were cut back, 3 bases at V and 4 bases at J, with 10 bases in the middle.

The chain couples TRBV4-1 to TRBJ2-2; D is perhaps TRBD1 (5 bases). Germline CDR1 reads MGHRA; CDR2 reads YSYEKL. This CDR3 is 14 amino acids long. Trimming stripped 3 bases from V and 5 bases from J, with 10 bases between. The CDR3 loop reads CASSQDPGTGELFF. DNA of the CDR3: TGCGCCAGCAGCCAGGATCCAGGGACCGGGGAGCTGTTTTTT.

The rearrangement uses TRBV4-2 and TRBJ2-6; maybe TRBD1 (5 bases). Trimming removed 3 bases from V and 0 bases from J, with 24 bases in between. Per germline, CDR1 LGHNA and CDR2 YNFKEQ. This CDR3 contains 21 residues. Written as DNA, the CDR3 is TGTGCCAGCAGCCATCGAGTGGCCGCGACAGACCCGTTCTCTGGGGCCAACGTCCTGACTTTC. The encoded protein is CASSHRVAATDPFSGANVLTF.

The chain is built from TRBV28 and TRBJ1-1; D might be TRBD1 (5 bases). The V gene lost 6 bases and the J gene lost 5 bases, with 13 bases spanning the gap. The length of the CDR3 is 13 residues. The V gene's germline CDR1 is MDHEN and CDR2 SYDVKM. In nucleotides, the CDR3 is TGTGCCAGCAGATACCGGGGCTGGACTGAAGCTTTCTTT. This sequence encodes CASRYRGWTEAFF.

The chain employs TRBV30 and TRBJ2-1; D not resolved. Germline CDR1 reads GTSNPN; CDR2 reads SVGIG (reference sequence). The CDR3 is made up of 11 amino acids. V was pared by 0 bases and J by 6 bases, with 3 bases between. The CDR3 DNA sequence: TGTGCCTGGAGTGTGGGCAATGAGCAGTTCTTC. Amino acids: CAWSVGNEQFF. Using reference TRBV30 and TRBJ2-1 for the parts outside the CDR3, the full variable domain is SQTIHQWPATLVQPVGSPLSLECTVEGTSNPNLYWYRQAAGRGLQLLFYSVGIGQISSEVPQNLSASRPQDRQFILSSKKLLLSDSGFYLCAWSVGNEQFFGPGTRLTVL.

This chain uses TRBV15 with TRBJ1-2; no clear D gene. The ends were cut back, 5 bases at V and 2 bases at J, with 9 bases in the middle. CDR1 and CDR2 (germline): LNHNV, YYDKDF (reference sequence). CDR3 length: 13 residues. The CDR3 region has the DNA TGTGCCACCAGCGAGGGAAGGAACTATGGCTACACCTTC. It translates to CATSEGRNYGYTF.

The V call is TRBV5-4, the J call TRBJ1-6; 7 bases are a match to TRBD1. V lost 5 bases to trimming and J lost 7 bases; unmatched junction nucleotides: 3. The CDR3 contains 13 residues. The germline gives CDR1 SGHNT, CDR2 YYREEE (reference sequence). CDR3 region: CASRGTDNSPLHF. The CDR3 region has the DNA TGTGCCAGCAGGGGGACAGACAATTCACCCCTCCACTTT.

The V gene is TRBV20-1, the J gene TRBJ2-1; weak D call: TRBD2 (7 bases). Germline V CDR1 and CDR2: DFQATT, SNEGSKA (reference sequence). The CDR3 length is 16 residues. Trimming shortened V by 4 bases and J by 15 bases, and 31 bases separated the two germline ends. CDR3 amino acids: CSATLGGAGDFVSRFF. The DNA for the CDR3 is TGCAGTGCTACCCTGGGGGGCGCGGGAGATTTCGTCTCGAGGTTCTTC.

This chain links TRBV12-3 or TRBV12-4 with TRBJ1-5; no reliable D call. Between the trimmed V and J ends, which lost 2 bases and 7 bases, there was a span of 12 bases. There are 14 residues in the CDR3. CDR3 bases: TGTGCCAGCAGTTTAACCCCGGCCGGGCAGCCCCAGCATTTT. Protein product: CASSLTPAGQPQHF.

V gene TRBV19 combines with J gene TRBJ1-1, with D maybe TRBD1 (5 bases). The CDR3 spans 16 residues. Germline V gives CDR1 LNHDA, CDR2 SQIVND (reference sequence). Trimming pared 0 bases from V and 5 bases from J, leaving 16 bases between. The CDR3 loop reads CASSIDYSIDRTEAFF. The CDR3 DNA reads TGTGCCAGTAGTATAGATTACTCCATCGACAGAACTGAAGCTTTCTTT.

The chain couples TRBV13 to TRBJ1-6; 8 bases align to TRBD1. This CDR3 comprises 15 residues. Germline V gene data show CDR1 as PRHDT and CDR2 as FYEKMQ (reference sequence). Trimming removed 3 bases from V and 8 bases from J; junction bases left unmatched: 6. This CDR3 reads CASSLQQGGYSPLHF. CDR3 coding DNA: TGTGCCAGCAGCTTGCAACAGGGGGGATATTCACCCCTCCACTTT.

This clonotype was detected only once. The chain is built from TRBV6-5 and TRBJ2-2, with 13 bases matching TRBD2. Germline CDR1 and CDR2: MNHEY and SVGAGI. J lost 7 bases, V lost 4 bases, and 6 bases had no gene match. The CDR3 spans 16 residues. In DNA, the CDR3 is TGTGCCAGCAGTTTAGGACTAGCGGGAGTCCACGGGGAGCTGTTTTTT. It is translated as CASSLGLAGVHGELFF.

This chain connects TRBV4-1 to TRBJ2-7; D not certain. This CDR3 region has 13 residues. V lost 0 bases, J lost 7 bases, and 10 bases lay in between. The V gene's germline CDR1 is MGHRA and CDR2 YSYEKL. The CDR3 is CASSQESAKEQYF. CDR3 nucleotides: TGCGCCAGCAGCCAAGAATCGGCTAAAGAGCAGTACTTC.

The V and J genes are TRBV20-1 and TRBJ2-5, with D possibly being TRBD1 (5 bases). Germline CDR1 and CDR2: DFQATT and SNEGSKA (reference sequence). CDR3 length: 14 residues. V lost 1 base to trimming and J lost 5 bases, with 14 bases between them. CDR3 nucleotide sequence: TGCAGTGCTAGAGGGGAAGGGCACAGGGAGACCCAGTACTTC. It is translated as CSARGEGHRETQYF.

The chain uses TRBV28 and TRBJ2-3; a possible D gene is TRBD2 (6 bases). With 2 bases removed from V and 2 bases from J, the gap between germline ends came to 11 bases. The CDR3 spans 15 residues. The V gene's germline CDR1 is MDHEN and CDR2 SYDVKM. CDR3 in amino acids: CASSLRGYATDTQYF. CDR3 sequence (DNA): TGTGCCAGCAGTTTACGGGGGTACGCCACAGATACGCAGTATTTT.

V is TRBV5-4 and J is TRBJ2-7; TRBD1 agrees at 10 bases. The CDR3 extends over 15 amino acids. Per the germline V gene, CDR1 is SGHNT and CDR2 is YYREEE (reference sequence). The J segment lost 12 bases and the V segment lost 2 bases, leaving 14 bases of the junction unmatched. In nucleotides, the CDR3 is TGTGCCAGCAGCTTCCGGGACAGGGGCCTATTGTCACCGTACTTC. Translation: CASSFRDRGLLSPYF.

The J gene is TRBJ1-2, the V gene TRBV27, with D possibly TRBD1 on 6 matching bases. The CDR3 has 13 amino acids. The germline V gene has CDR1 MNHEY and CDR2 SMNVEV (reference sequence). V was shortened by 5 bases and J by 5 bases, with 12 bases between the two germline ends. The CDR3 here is CASSPRGAYGYTF. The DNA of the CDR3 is TGTGCCAGCAGTCCACGGGGGGCATATGGCTACACCTTC.

The CDR3 sequence: CASSPTEGSSSYEQYF. Written as DNA, the CDR3 is TGTGCCAGCAGTCCTACGGAAGGGTCAAGCTCCTACGAGCAGTACTTC. The chain recombines TRBV12-3 or TRBV12-4 with TRBJ2-7; D is unclear. This CDR3 is 16 amino acids long. V dropped 5 bases and J dropped 0 bases, with 17 bases sitting between them.